The text below deals with one T cell receptor beta chain. This sample is drawn from a study of CD8+ T cells in alopecia areata. Samples from alopecia areata patients were lesional scalp punch biopsies and peripheral blood. Germline V gene lookup returns CDR1 MNHEY and CDR2 SVGAGI. Trimming took 6 bases from V and 1 from J, leaving 9 bases between them. The length of the CDR3 is 13 residues. The authors extracted RNA and reverse transcribed it into cDNA as the sequencing template. Profiling relied on immunoSEQ multiplex PCR, and the TCRdb table lists in-frame clones only, not all of them. Of 95,000 to 120,000 clones in the sample, 55% to 60% are singletons; the top ten hold roughly 25%.

Sequenced sample: NKG2D-low CD8+ T cells sorted from blood. The chain carries TRBV6-5 and TRBJ2-5; D is possibly TRBD2 (6 bases). The clonotype originates from a human donor with alopecia areata. The CDR3 DNA reads as TGTGCCAGCAGCCCGGGACTCCAAGAGACCCAGTACTTC. Translated: CASSPGLQETQYF.